Below, one T cell receptor (beta chain) is given with its context. No antigen is known for it. This sample is part of a study of vaccination and CD4 T cells after COVID-19. Study summary: Timing of post-vaccine sample collection was a median around 75 days after dose two, with a range of 14 to 241. Overlapping spike peptides of SARS-CoV-2, HCoV-NL63, HCoV-OC43 and HCoV-229E stimulated the cells.

Cultured CD4+ T-cell DNA underwent Oncomine TCR Beta short-read sequencing. From cultured CD4+ T cells, genomic DNA was extracted. TCRdb re-called the PCR reads with MiXCR, one entry per CDR3 protein. This sample has over 13,000 distinct CDR3 sequences; around 56% occur once, and the top ten carry less than 15%. Treatment meaning: roughly nine-day PBMC culture with coronavirus spike peptide pools or control peptides (ViraFEST assay). These CD4+ T cells came from approximately 10-day cultures by negative selection. The clonotype was recovered from a human donor who had recovered from COVID-19. The sample taken for sequencing was CD4+ T cells from blood, cultured in vitro.

CDR3 sequence reads: CASSMGAGGPNEQYF. The CDR3 DNA is TGTGCCAGTAGTATGGGGGCGGGAGGGCCAAACGAGCAGTACTTC. The chain combines TRBV19 with TRBJ2-7; 9 bases fit TRBD2. Germline CDR1 and CDR2: LNHDA and SQIVND (reference sequence). The J segment lost 5 bases and the V segment lost 3 bases, leaving 8 bases of the junction unmatched. The CDR3 runs to 15 residues.